This T cell receptor beta chain was observed in a study of cytomegalovirus exposure and HLA in healthy donors. Data came from immunoSEQ multiplex PCR; TCRdb stores just in-frame clones and leaves some out. The repertoire holds around 120,000 clones, with about 85% as singletons. Germline values: CDR1 MGHDK, CDR2 SYGVNS. CDR3 length: 12 residues. The ends were cut back, 1 base at V and 7 bases at J, with 7 bases in the middle. This TCR came from a young man in good health and CMV-seropositive. The chain employs TRBV25-1 and TRBJ1-1; D unresolved. The sequenced material came from PBMCs. CDR3 loop: CASSEWGGEAFF. DNA of the CDR3: TGTGCCAGCAGTGAATGGGGAGGTGAAGCTTTCTTT. The full variable domain, completed using reference TRBV25-1 and TRBJ1-1, is EADIYQTPRYLVIGTGKKITLECSQTMGHDKMYWYQQDPGMELHLIHYSYGVNSTEKGDLSSESTVSRIRTEHFPLTLESARPSHTSQYLCASSEWGGEAFFGQGTRLTVV.